This paragraph reports one T cell receptor beta chain. Its antigen is unknown. The record originates from a study of T cell responses to AZD1222 COVID-19 vaccine. Sequencing used immunoSEQ multiplex PCR; TCRdb keeps in-frame clones, though not all of them. The sample consists of 91,000 or so clones, about 93% of them appearing once. Overall study results and limits: Spike as a whole was targeted by vaccine-associated CD4 TCRs, dominant at 160-218 and 743-854. None of the repertoires were sampled until the peak T cell response had passed. It should be noted that donors were predominantly white British and more often female, and clonal diversity was possibly underestimated.

This specimen consisted of peripheral blood, obtained 28 days after the second AZD1222 dose. The sequence derives from an adult who received the AZD1222 COVID-19 vaccine.

The CDR3 nucleotides are TGTGCCAGCAGCTTGACAGACCGAATTTACCAGTACTTC. Its translation: CASSLTDRIYQYF. The chain couples TRBV5-5 to TRBJ2-5; D ambiguous. The CDR3 is 13 residues long. V was shortened by 1 base and J by 10 bases, with 14 bases between the two germline ends. The germline gives CDR1 SGHKS, CDR2 YYEKEE (reference sequence).